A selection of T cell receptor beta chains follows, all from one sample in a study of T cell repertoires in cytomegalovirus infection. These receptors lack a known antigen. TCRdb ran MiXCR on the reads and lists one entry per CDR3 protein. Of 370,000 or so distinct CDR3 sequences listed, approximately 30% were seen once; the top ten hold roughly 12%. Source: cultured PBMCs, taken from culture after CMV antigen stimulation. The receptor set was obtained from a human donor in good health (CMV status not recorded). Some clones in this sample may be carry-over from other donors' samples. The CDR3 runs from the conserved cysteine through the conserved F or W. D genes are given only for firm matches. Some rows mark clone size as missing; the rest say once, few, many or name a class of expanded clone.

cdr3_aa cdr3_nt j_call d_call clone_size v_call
CASSLVTGRGPDTQYF TGTGCCAGCAGCTTAGTAACGGGGAGGGGGCCAGATACGCAGTATTTT TRBJ2-3 - few TRBV7-2
CASSLGEAEAFF TGTGCCAGCAGCTTAGGAGAAGCTGAAGCTTTCTTT TRBJ1-1 - - TRBV13
CASGEVHQPQHF TGTGCCAGCGGGGAAGTGCATCAGCCCCAGCATTTT TRBJ1-5 - few TRBV2
CAWSRRRNNEQFF TGTGCCTGGAGTAGACGGAGAAACAATGAGCAGTTCTTC TRBJ2-1 - few TRBV30
CASSQILAGGGYEQFF TGCGCCAGCAGCCAAATACTAGCGGGAGGGGGATATGAGCAGTTCTTC TRBJ2-1 TRBD2 few TRBV4-3
CASSLAPTGTLRHYGYTF TGTGCCAGCAGCTTAGCCCCCACCGGGACCCTAAGACACTATGGCTACACCTTC TRBJ1-2 - - TRBV7-2
CATQRGSEAFF TGTGCCACCCAGCGTGGTTCTGAAGCTTTCTTT TRBJ1-1 - few TRBV6-5
CASSLTGTGGNSPLHF TGTGCCAGCAGTCTTACCGGGACAGGGGGTAATTCACCCCTCCACTTT TRBJ1-6 TRBD1 - TRBV12-3/TRBV12-4
CSASPFRDSPLHF TGCAGTGCTAGTCCTTTTCGGGATTCACCCCTCCACTTT TRBJ1-6 - - TRBV20-1
CSVVRGVRSETQYF TGCAGCGTTGTGAGGGGAGTCCGGTCAGAGACCCAGTACTTC TRBJ2-5 - - TRBV29-1
CAISDLHGKGDEQFF TGTGCCATCAGTGATTTACACGGGAAGGGCGATGAGCAGTTCTTC TRBJ2-1 - - TRBV10-3
CASNPGWAAEAFF TGTGCCAGCAACCCGGGATGGGCCGCCGAAGCTTTCTTT TRBJ1-1 - - TRBV28
CASSEGTGVSLPNEKLFF TGTGCCAGCAGCGAAGGGACAGGGGTTAGTCTGCCTAATGAAAAACTGTTTTTT TRBJ1-4 TRBD1 few TRBV9
CASSLDSSNYGYTF TGCGCCAGCAGCTTGGACAGTTCTAACTATGGCTACACCTTC TRBJ1-2 - - TRBV5-1
CASSGLAGSYGYTF TGTGCCAGCAGTGGCCTGGCAGGATCATATGGCTACACCTTC TRBJ1-2 - once TRBV2
CASSFGTGVGNTIYF TGTGCCAGCAGTTTCGGGACAGGGGTTGGAAACACCATATATTTT TRBJ1-3 TRBD1 few TRBV28
CASSIVASTDTQYF TGTGCCAGTAGTATAGTGGCAAGCACAGATACGCAGTATTTT TRBJ2-3 - - TRBV19
CASSLSGAPNQPQHF TGTGCCAGCAGTTTGAGTGGCGCACCAAATCAGCCCCAGCATTTT TRBJ1-5 - - TRBV12-3/TRBV12-4
CASSLLWRETQYF TGTGCCAGCAGCTTATTATGGCGGGAGACCCAGTACTTC TRBJ2-5 - many TRBV7-2
CASRFSGSEAFF TGTGCCAGCAGGTTCTCCGGATCTGAAGCTTTCTTT TRBJ1-1 - few TRBV11-2
CASSPTREQPQHF TGTGCCAGCTCACCCACCCGTGAACAGCCCCAGCATTTT TRBJ1-5 - - TRBV18
CASSFDSGRDEKLFF TGTGCCAGCAGCTTCGACTCCGGGCGGGATGAAAAACTGTTTTTT TRBJ1-4 - few TRBV7-2
CASSGDAGVFDYGYTF TGTGCCAGCAGCGGAGATGCCGGGGTCTTCGACTATGGCTACACCTTC TRBJ1-2 - few TRBV7-9
CASSRGGITDTQYF TGTGCCAGCAGCAGGGGTGGCATCACAGATACGCAGTATTTT TRBJ2-3 - - TRBV7-2
CASSRPPGQTDYSNQPQHF TGTGCCAGCAGTCGACCTCCGGGACAGACTGATTATAGCAATCAGCCCCAGCATTTT TRBJ1-5 TRBD1 - TRBV6-2/TRBV6-3
CASSLAGLAGDEQYF TGTGCCAGCAGTCTGGCGGGACTAGCGGGAGACGAGCAGTACTTC TRBJ2-7 TRBD2 few TRBV6-1
CASSERGKSYF TGTGCCAGCAGTGAACGCGGGAAGTCGTACTTC TRBJ2-7 - few TRBV25-1
CASSYYRGSGANVLTF TGTGCCAGCAGTTACTACAGGGGTTCTGGGGCCAACGTCCTGACTTTC TRBJ2-6 TRBD1 - TRBV6-5
CASSSSGTGGSKAKNIQYF TGTGCCAGCAGCTCCTCCGGGACAGGGGGGTCTAAAGCCAAAAACATTCAGTACTTC TRBJ2-4 TRBD1 few TRBV7-9
CASSLAGTVTEQYF TGTGCCAGCAGTTTAGCCGGGACAGTAACAGAGCAGTACTTC TRBJ2-7 TRBD1 few TRBV6-2/TRBV6-3
CASSFGGTDEKLFF TGTGCCAGCAGCTTCGGTGGGACGGATGAAAAACTGTTTTTT TRBJ1-4 - - TRBV6-6
CASSESSGRAGRTQYF TGTGCCAGTAGTGAGTCTAGCGGGAGGGCCGGCAGGACCCAGTACTTC TRBJ2-5 TRBD2 many TRBV19
CSVERGRGYTF TGCAGCGTTGAAAGGGGGCGCGGCTACACCTTC TRBJ1-2 TRBD1 - TRBV29-1
CASRSPRSRAEQYF TGTGCCAGCAGATCCCCCCGTTCTAGGGCCGAGCAGTACTTC TRBJ2-7 - - TRBV6-2/TRBV6-3
CSAKGTAYEQYF TGCAGTGCGAAGGGGACTGCCTACGAGCAGTACTTC TRBJ2-7 - - TRBV20-1
CASSLATNYGYTF TGTGCCAGCAGCCTAGCTACTAACTATGGCTACACCTTC TRBJ1-2 - few TRBV6-2/TRBV6-3
CASSAGTGPRSGSYEQYF TGTGCCAGCAGTGCCGGGACAGGTCCCCGATCGGGTTCCTACGAGCAGTACTTC TRBJ2-7 TRBD1 - TRBV6-1
CASSLRIASGANVLTF TGTGCCAGTAGTCTGCGCATAGCCTCTGGGGCCAACGTCCTGACTTTC TRBJ2-6 - - TRBV19
CASSLEESSPLHF TGTGCCAGCAGCTTAGAGGAGTCTTCACCCCTCCACTTT TRBJ1-6 - - TRBV7-8
CASSATSGKLGFYNEQFF TGTGCCAGCAGCGCCACTAGCGGGAAGCTAGGATTTTACAATGAGCAGTTCTTC TRBJ2-1 TRBD2 - TRBV7-6
CASSQDIRQLEAFF TGCGCCAGCAGCCAAGATATCCGACAGCTTGAAGCTTTCTTT TRBJ1-1 - few TRBV4-1
CASSPGPGGETQYF TGTGCCAGCAGTCCGGGACCGGGCGGGGAGACCCAGTACTTC TRBJ2-5 - few TRBV6-5
CASSRTGTGGKYEQFF TGTGCCAGCAGCCGTACCGGGACAGGGGGAAAGTATGAGCAGTTCTTC TRBJ2-1 TRBD1 few TRBV11-2
CASSFDGRDNSPLHF TGTGCCAGCAGTTTTGATGGACGGGACAATTCACCCCTCCACTTT TRBJ1-6 - - TRBV27
CSATPGLARLNTEAFF TGCAGTGCTACTCCCGGTTTGGCGCGGTTGAACACTGAAGCTTTCTTT TRBJ1-1 - - TRBV20-1
CASSFSGKGTDTQYF TGTGCCAGCAGTTTTAGCGGGAAAGGCACAGATACGCAGTATTTT TRBJ2-3 TRBD2 - TRBV6-5
CATNPGSEKLFF TGTGCCACCAATCCGGGCTCCGAAAAACTGTTTTTT TRBJ1-4 - - TRBV6-2/TRBV6-3
CASTPTGVLAGDSYNEQFF TGTGCCAGCACACCGACGGGGGTTCTAGCGGGAGACTCTTACAATGAGCAGTTCTTC TRBJ2-1 TRBD2 few TRBV12-3/TRBV12-4
CSAREGEGTDTQYF TGCAGTGCTAGAGAGGGGGAGGGCACAGATACGCAGTATTTT TRBJ2-3 - few TRBV20-1
CASSGAPFYEQYF TGTGCCAGCAGCGGAGCGCCCTTTTACGAGCAGTACTTC TRBJ2-7 - few TRBV7-2
CASSLGGRGTDTQYF TGTGCCAGCAGCTTAGGGGGCAGGGGTACAGATACGCAGTATTTT TRBJ2-3 - many TRBV7-2
CASFQSRDRGRGTEAFF TGTGCCAGTTTTCAAAGCAGGGACAGGGGGAGAGGCACTGAAGCTTTCTTT TRBJ1-1 TRBD1 - TRBV19
CASSYRGYQETQYF TGTGCCAGCAGTTATAGGGGGTACCAAGAGACCCAGTACTTC TRBJ2-5 - few TRBV6-5
CASSAQWGFTPGNEQFF TGTGCCAGCAGTGCACAATGGGGGTTTACCCCAGGGAATGAGCAGTTCTTC TRBJ2-1 - once TRBV2
CASRETSGRYNGELFF TGTGCCAGCAGGGAGACTAGCGGGAGATATAACGGGGAGCTGTTTTTT TRBJ2-2 TRBD2 - TRBV6-5
CASGPSGPYNEQFF TGTGCTAGTGGTCCTAGCGGGCCCTACAATGAGCAGTTCTTC TRBJ2-1 TRBD2 - TRBV12-5
CATSRHRDTYNEQFF TGTGCCACCTCTAGACACCGCGACACCTACAATGAGCAGTTCTTC TRBJ2-1 - few TRBV6-1
CASSYSVWRRDEQYF TGTGCCAGCAGTTACTCGGTTTGGCGCAGGGATGAGCAGTACTTC TRBJ2-7 - - TRBV6-5
CAIRIGGNTEAFF TGTGCCATCAGGATTGGAGGGAACACTGAAGCTTTCTTT TRBJ1-1 - - TRBV10-3